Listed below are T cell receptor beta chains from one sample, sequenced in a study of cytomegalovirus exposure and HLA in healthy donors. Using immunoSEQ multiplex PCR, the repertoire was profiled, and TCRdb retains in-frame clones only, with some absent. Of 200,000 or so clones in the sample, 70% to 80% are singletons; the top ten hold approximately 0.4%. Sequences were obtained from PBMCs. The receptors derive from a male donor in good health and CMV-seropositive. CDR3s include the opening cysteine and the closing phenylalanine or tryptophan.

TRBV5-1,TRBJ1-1,CASSLAQRNTEAFF
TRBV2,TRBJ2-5,CASTVGLALEETQYF
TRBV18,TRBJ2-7,CASSRTSGRYEQYF
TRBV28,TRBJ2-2,CATSTGGGTGELFF
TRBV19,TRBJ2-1,CASRTSGRKGYNEQFF
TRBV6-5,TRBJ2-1,CASSYRSTGPYNEQFF
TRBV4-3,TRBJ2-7,CASSRGTSGYEQYF
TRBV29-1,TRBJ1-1,CSVDPGAEAFF
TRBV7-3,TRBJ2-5,CASSPSSASGGQETQYF
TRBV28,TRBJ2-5,CASSPNPGWAVGETQYF
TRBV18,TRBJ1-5,CASSPSSGGQPQHF
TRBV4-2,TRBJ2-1,CASSPYDRPENNEQFF
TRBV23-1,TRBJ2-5,CASTLAGGEETQYF
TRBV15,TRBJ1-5,CATSREMRGGLDQPQHF
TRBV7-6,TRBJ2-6,CASSVTSGSAAGANVLTF
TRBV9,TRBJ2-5,CASSPEWAAVEMETQYF
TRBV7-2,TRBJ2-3,CASSLREVGYLSDTQYF
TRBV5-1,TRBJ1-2,CASSPTGSRSGYTF
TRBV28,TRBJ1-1,CASRRQGFEAFF
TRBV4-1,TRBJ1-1,CASRYLDTNTEAFF
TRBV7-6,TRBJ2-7,CASSLAPGGERFEQYF
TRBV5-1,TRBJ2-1,CASSSRTSVNEQFF
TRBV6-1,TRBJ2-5,CASSESGRIKETQYF